Listed here is a single T cell receptor (beta chain). What it binds is unknown. Only in-frame clones appear in the TCRdb table, and some are missing; sequencing was by immunoSEQ multiplex PCR. The table lists fewer than 85,000 clones, approximately 90% of them singletons. This entry is derived from a study of T cell responses to AZD1222 COVID-19 vaccine. V lost 6 bases and J lost 2, with 11 bases in between. The CDR3 is made up of 13 amino acids. Germline V gives CDR1 SGHRS, CDR2 YFSETQ. Whole-study findings and limits: Dominant CD4 TCR responses targeted spike regions 160-218 and 743-854. Baseline seropositives among AZD1222 recipients totaled only six or seven. Females outnumbered males among donors, who were mostly white British; clonal diversity was possibly underestimated. Recipients of two AZD1222 doses showed rising Spike-specific TCR breadth and depth.

The sequence came from an adult in good health. The chain employs TRBV5-1 and TRBJ2-5; the D gene could be TRBD1 or TRBD2 (5 bases each). The sequences come from peripheral blood, collected on day 0 of AZD1222 vaccination. The CDR3, as DNA: TGCGCCAGCACGCGGTGGGGGCAAGAGACCCAGTACTTC. Protein sequence: CASTRWGQETQYF.